This T cell receptor (beta chain) comes out of a study of T cell repertoires in aging, cancer and after chemotherapy. Multiplex touch-down PCR with TRB-A/B primers amplified rearranged V-D-J TRB sequences. TCRdb recomputed calls from the multiplex PCR reads with MiXCR, one row per CDR3 protein. Found here are under 4,500 distinct CDR3 sequences, around 38% of them singletons; the top ten hold about 63%. Study findings and constraints: Loss of evenness, beyond lost richness, contributed to age-related TCR diversity decline in cancer patients. Compared with age-matched healthy donors, untreated hematological or solid cancer patients showed higher blood TCR clonality.

The template was genomic DNA from peripheral blood, not RNA. Regarding this clonotype: Its target is unknown.

Germline lookup yields CDR1 SGHTA and CDR2 FQGNSA. J lost 8 bases, V lost 5 bases, and 5 bases had no gene match. CDR3 length: 14 residues. Source material: blood. This chain uses TRBV7-2 with TRBJ2-7, with TRBD2 identical over 14 bases. The TCR sequence derives from a human donor with a solid tumor. The CDR3 sequence is CASSIGTSGSQQYF. In DNA form, the CDR3 reads TGTGCCAGCAGCATTGGGACTAGCGGGAGCCAGCAGTACTTC. Full variable domain (remainder filled in from reference TRBV7-2 and TRBJ2-7): GAGVSQSPSNKVTEKGKDVELRCDPISGHTALYWYRQSLGQGLEFLIYFQGNSAPDKSGLPSDRFSAERTGGSVSTLTIQRTQQEDSAVYLCASSIGTSGSQQYFGPGTRLTVT.